Presented here are 32 T cell receptor beta chains from one specimen sequenced in a study of blood T cell repertoires in COVID-19. Data came from immunoSEQ multiplex PCR; TCRdb stores just in-frame clones and leaves some out. The repertoire consists of 200,000 to 250,000 clones, with about four fifths occurring once and the leading ten covering 7.8%. The sample was peripheral blood. The receptors originated from a woman of 80 years or more with COVID-19, enrolled during active disease.

CDR3 loop: CASRRDSTSEQYF. The CDR3, as DNA: TGCGCCAGCCGAAGGGACTCCACCTCCGAGCAGTACTTC. This chain connects TRBV5-1 to TRBJ2-7; weak D call: TRBD2 (6 bases). The CDR3 is 13 residues long. Germline CDR1 is SGHRS and CDR2 is YFSETQ. V lost 7 bases to trimming and J lost 6 bases, with 17 bases between them.

V is TRBV3-1 (or the pseudogene TRBV3-2) and J is TRBJ2-1; 7 nucleotides line up with TRBD1. V gave up 4 bases and J gave up 12 bases; unmatched junction bases: 6. Germline-derived CDR1 and CDR2 are LGHDT and YNNKEL (reference sequence). The CDR3 is made up of 12 amino acids. The DNA of the CDR3 is TGTGCCAGCAGCCGGGACAGTGGGGGGCAGTTCTTC. This codes for CASSRDSGGQFF.

This rearrangement joins TRBV6-5 to TRBJ2-7; 9 bases are a match to TRBD1. J lost 8 bases, V lost 6 bases, and 8 bases had no gene match. This CDR3 has 13 amino acids. The germline CDR1 and CDR2 sequences are MNHEY and SVGAGI. CDR3 amino acids: CASSTGTGSKQYF. DNA for the CDR3: TGTGCCAGCAGCACCGGGACAGGGTCAAAGCAGTACTTC.

The chain carries TRBV18 and TRBJ2-7, with 8 bases matching TRBD2. Germline assignment: CDR1 KGHSH and CDR2 LQKENI. With V trimmed by 3 bases and J by 1 base, 5 bases remained unmatched. The CDR3 contains 15 residues. The CDR3 DNA reads as TGTGCCAGCTCACCCTCGGGCGGGGGGTCCTACGAGCAGTACTTC. Encoded protein: CASSPSGGGSYEQYF.

The V call is TRBV5-4, the J call TRBJ1-4; D not certain. V was trimmed by 0 bases and J by 3 bases, leaving 12 bases between them. The CDR3 sequence is 16 residues long. Germline CDR1 reads SGHNT; CDR2 reads YYREEE (reference sequence). The CDR3, as DNA: TGTGCCAGCAGCTTGGGCTCGGGTATGTCTAATGAAAAACTGTTTTTT. This codes for CASSLGSGMSNEKLFF.

The chain has TRBV7-9 and TRBJ2-5; 9 bases align to TRBD1. The germline V gene encodes CDR1 SEHNR and CDR2 FQNEAQ (reference sequence). The CDR3 contains 15 residues. Trimming removed 4 bases from V and 2 bases from J; junction bases left unmatched: 5. The CDR3 DNA follows: TGTGCCAGCAGCTGGGGACAGGGTCGACAAGAGACCCAGTACTTC. Translated: CASSWGQGRQETQYF. The full variable domain, with the rest looked up from reference TRBV7-9 and TRBJ2-5, is DTGVSQNPRHKITKRGQNVTFRCDPISEHNRLYWYRQTLGQGPEFLTYFQNEAQLEKSRLLSDRFSAERPKGSFSTLEIQRTEQGDSAMYLCASSWGQGRQETQYFGPGTRLLVL.

The gene calls are TRBV19 and TRBJ1-5; TRBD1 matches 10 bases. Per germline, CDR1 LNHDA and CDR2 SQIVND (reference sequence). V was pared by 7 bases and J by 5 bases, with 5 bases of the junction left unmatched. CDR3 length equals 14 residues. The CDR3 DNA reads TGTGCCAGTACCCAGGGACAGGGGTATCAGCCCCAGCATTTT. It specifies CASTQGQGYQPQHF.

The V gene is TRBV6-5, the J gene TRBJ1-3, with D perhaps matching TRBD1 (6 bases). The CDR3 is made up of 15 amino acids. With 0 bases removed from V and 3 bases from J, the gap between germline ends came to 9 bases. Germline V gene sequence: CDR1 MNHEY, CDR2 SVGAGI. The CDR3 DNA follows: TGTGCCAGCAGTTACTCCCGGACAGTTGGAAACACCATATATTTT. This gives the protein CASSYSRTVGNTIYF.

There are a few counts of this clone. The chain couples TRBV7-3 to TRBJ2-2; 11 nucleotides agree with TRBD2. Germline V gene sequence: CDR1 SGHTA, CDR2 FQGTGA. V was clipped by 5 bases and J by 5 bases; unmatched bases: 7. The CDR3 contains 16 residues. The CDR3 protein is CASSILAGEGTGELFF. The CDR3 DNA reads TGTGCCAGCAGCATACTAGCGGGAGAAGGTACCGGGGAGCTGTTTTTT.

The rearrangement uses TRBV5-1 and TRBJ2-1; 11 bases are a match to TRBD2. The CDR3 totals 18 residues. J lost 4 bases, V lost 0 bases, and 9 bases had no gene match. CDR1 and CDR2 (germline): SGHRS, YFSETQ. The CDR3 bases are TGCGCCAGCAGCTTGGCTCGACCGGGACTAGCGGTATACAATGAGCAGTTCTTC. Translation gives CASSLARPGLAVYNEQFF.

This rearrangement joins TRBV6-2 or TRBV6-3 to TRBJ1-2; D uncertain. This CDR3 contains 16 residues. Germline-derived CDR1 and CDR2 are MNHEY and SVGEGT. Trimming cost V 5 bases and J 6 bases, with 22 bases left between them. CDR3 protein: CASSTRGPSTPDGYTF. The CDR3, as DNA: TGTGCCAGCAGTACCCGTGGGCCGTCCACTCCTGATGGCTACACCTTC.

The genes are TRBV9 and TRBJ2-2; TRBD1 agrees at 8 bases. The CDR3 contains 14 residues. In germline, CDR1 is SGDLS, CDR2 YYNGEE. V lost 3 bases to trimming and J lost 5 bases; unmatched junction nucleotides: 3. CDR3 in amino acids: CASSARQGTGELFF. The DNA of the CDR3 is TGTGCCAGCAGCGCGCGACAGGGGACCGGGGAGCTGTTTTTT. The whole variable domain, remainder taken from reference TRBV9 and TRBJ2-2, is DSGVTQTPKHLITATGQRVTLRCSPRSGDLSVYWYQQSLDQGLQFLIQYYNGEERAKGNILERFSAQQFPDLHSELNLSSLELGDSALYFCASSARQGTGELFFGEGSRLTVL.

The chain combines TRBV5-4 with TRBJ1-1, with a weak D call TRBD1 (5 bases). The CDR3 totals 14 residues. Germline lookup yields CDR1 SGHNT and CDR2 YYREEE (reference sequence). V was clipped by 2 bases and J by 1 base, with 9 bases between them. CDR3 sequence: CASSFGQKNTEAFF. In DNA form, the CDR3 reads TGTGCCAGCAGCTTCGGACAAAAGAACACTGAAGCTTTCTTT.

This chain links TRBV29-1 with TRBJ2-7; 9 bases fit TRBD1. Germline trimming cut 4 bases from V and 5 bases from J; bases unmatched to any gene: 6. Germline values: CDR1 SQVTM, CDR2 ANQGSEA. The CDR3 loop spans 13 amino acids. The CDR3 region is CSVAYRTGDEQYF. In DNA form, the CDR3 reads TGCAGCGTTGCCTACCGGACAGGGGACGAGCAGTACTTC.

This clone was detected only once. The chain couples TRBV5-1 to TRBJ2-3; D remains ambiguous. This CDR3 region has 12 residues. Trimming stripped 4 bases from V and 4 bases from J, with 7 bases between. The germline gives CDR1 SGHRS, CDR2 YFSETQ. Here the CDR3 reads CASSAISDTQYF. The CDR3 DNA sequence: TGCGCCAGCAGCGCTATTTCAGATACGCAGTATTTT. Based on the CDR3 plus reference TRBV5-1 and TRBJ2-3, the full variable domain is KAGVTQTPRYLIKTRGQQVTLSCSPISGHRSVSWYQQTPGQGLQFLFEYFSETQRNKGNFPGRFSGRQFSNSRSEMNVSTLELGDSALYLCASSAISDTQYFGPGTRLTVL.

J is TRBJ2-1 and V is TRBV5-1; possible D gene TRBD1, 5 bases. The V end lost 4 bases, the J end lost 4 bases, and 9 bases lay between the germline ends. This CDR3 is built from 13 residues. Germline V gives CDR1 SGHRS, CDR2 YFSETQ. CDR3 nucleotides: TGCGCCAGCAGCCTCGACAGATACAATGAGCAGTTCTTC. Its protein is CASSLDRYNEQFF.

J is TRBJ2-3 and V is TRBV5-1; 7 bases match TRBD2. The CDR3 sequence is 15 residues long. V trimming: 4 bases; J trimming: 3 bases; junction bases outside the gene matches: 8. Germline CDR1 SGHRS, CDR2 YFSETQ. CDR3 protein: CASSPREIGTDTQYF. The CDR3 nucleotides read TGCGCCAGCAGCCCGCGGGAGATCGGGACAGATACGCAGTATTTT.

The J gene is TRBJ1-1, the V gene TRBV5-1; 10 bases align to TRBD1. Germline loops: CDR1 SGHRS, CDR2 YFSETQ. After removal of 6 bases from V and 4 bases from J, the junction contained 6 bases not matched to a gene. The CDR3 covers 14 residues. The CDR3 DNA follows: TGCGCCAGCACCCCGACAGGGGGCAGCACTGAAGCTTTCTTT. It encodes CASTPTGGSTEAFF.

The rearrangement uses TRBV12-3 or TRBV12-4 and TRBJ1-1; 7 bases match TRBD1. The CDR3 consists of 12 residues. V shed 6 bases, J shed 6 bases, and the junction held 4 bases outside the gene matches. CDR3 residues: CASSRQGAEAFF. The CDR3 DNA sequence: TGTGCCAGCAGCCGACAGGGCGCTGAAGCTTTCTTT.

The chain recombines TRBV21-1 with TRBJ1-6. TRBV21-1 is annotated as a pseudogene. The CDR3 extends over 15 amino acids. CDR3 in DNA: TGTGCCAGCAGCAGGATCGGGGTAGCTAATTCACCCCTCCACTTT. Protein: CASSRIGVANSPLHF.

The chain is built from TRBV5-6 and TRBJ1-2, with D tentatively TRBD1 (5 bases). The CDR3 has 15 residues. Trimming took 1 base from V and 2 from J, leaving 12 bases between them. Per the germline V gene, CDR1 is SGHDT and CDR2 is YYEEEE. CDR3 protein: CASSLLGQANYGYTF. CDR3 in DNA: TGTGCCAGCAGCTTGTTGGGGCAGGCGAACTATGGCTACACCTTC.

The chain joins TRBV10-1 to TRBJ1-1; D call uncertain. Trimming pared 8 bases from V and 1 base from J, leaving 11 bases between. Germline V gene sequence: CDR1 WNHNN, CDR2 SYGVQD (reference sequence). This CDR3 region has 13 residues. CDR3 bases: TGCGCCAGCGCGGGTACACCGAACACTGAAGCTTTCTTT. It is translated as CASAGTPNTEAFF.

The chain carries TRBV7-2 and TRBJ1-2; 8 positions match TRBD1. Germline V gene sequence: CDR1 SGHTA, CDR2 FQGNSA. This CDR3 contains 17 residues. V trimming: 2 bases; J trimming: 0 bases; junction bases outside the gene matches: 8. CDR3 protein: CASSLRTGSLPNYGYTF. In DNA form, the CDR3 reads TGTGCCAGCAGCTTAAGGACAGGGTCGCTCCCTAACTATGGCTACACCTTC.

This clone was counted only a few times. V usage is TRBV4-2 and J usage is TRBJ2-1, with 9 bases aligning to TRBD1. The CDR3 contains 17 residues. Trimming removed 2 bases from V and 4 bases from J; junction bases left unmatched: 9. Germline V CDR1 and CDR2: LGHNA, YNFKEQ. CDR3 protein: CASSQLGETGGYNEQFF. The CDR3 region has the DNA TGTGCCAGCAGCCAATTGGGAGAGACAGGGGGTTACAATGAGCAGTTCTTC.

The chain recombines TRBV28 with TRBJ2-7; TRBD1 aligns across 7 bases. The CDR3 loop spans 13 amino acids. The V gene's germline CDR1 is MDHEN and CDR2 SYDVKM. The J segment lost 4 bases and the V segment lost 3 bases, leaving 3 bases of the junction unmatched. The DNA of the CDR3 is TGTGCCAGCAGTTTGAAACAGGGGTACGAGCAGTACTTC. Protein: CASSLKQGYEQYF.

The V call is TRBV5-1, the J call TRBJ2-1; 7 bases are a match to TRBD1. V trimming: 0 bases; J trimming: 6 bases; junction bases outside the gene matches: 9. CDR1 is SGHRS and CDR2 is YFSETQ in the germline V gene. The CDR3 covers 16 residues. This chain's CDR3 is CASSLAKGTASNEQFF. The CDR3 DNA follows: TGCGCCAGCAGCTTGGCTAAAGGGACAGCAAGCAATGAGCAGTTCTTC.

The V and J genes are TRBV4-2 and TRBJ2-1, with a tentative D call TRBD2 (6 bases). Trimming took 2 bases from V and 13 from J, leaving 12 bases between them. CDR3 size: 12 residues. Looked up from germline, CDR1 is LGHNA and CDR2 is YNFKEQ. The DNA for the CDR3 is TGTGCCAGCAGCCAAACTCCGGGACTTCAGTTCTTC. The encoded protein is CASSQTPGLQFF.

The rearrangement uses TRBV19 and TRBJ1-2; D is unresolved. The CDR3 covers 13 residues. Trimming took 3 bases from V and 8 from J, leaving 13 bases between them. Germline CDR1 reads LNHDA; CDR2 reads SQIVND (reference sequence). The CDR3 here is CASSIGGSSGYTF. The CDR3, as DNA: TGTGCCAGTAGTATCGGCGGGAGCTCAGGCTACACCTTC.

J is TRBJ1-4 and V is TRBV29-1, with TRBD1 matching 7 bases. J lost 8 bases, V lost 2 bases, and 2 bases had no gene match. CDR1 and CDR2 (germline): SQVTM, ANQGSEA. The CDR3 is 12 residues long. The CDR3 spells CSVESGGEKLFF. CDR3 nucleotide sequence: TGCAGCGTTGAATCAGGGGGGGAAAAACTGTTTTTT.

This chain connects TRBV11-3 to TRBJ2-1; possible D gene TRBD1, 6 bases. Germline V CDR1 and CDR2: SGHNT, YENEEA. This CDR3 has 13 residues. Trimming removed 5 bases at V and 7 bases at J, with 12 bases between. The CDR3 sequence: CASSHRTENEQFF. For the CDR3, the DNA is TGTGCCAGCAGCCATAGGACAGAAAATGAGCAGTTCTTC.

V usage is TRBV5-1 and J usage is TRBJ1-4, with 8 bases identical to TRBD1. Trimming took 0 bases from V and 4 from J; bases not matched to a gene: 2. The germline V gene has CDR1 SGHRS and CDR2 YFSETQ. CDR3 length: 15 amino acids. The CDR3 coding sequence is TGCGCCAGCAGCTTGGCGGGACAGGATAATGAAAAACTGTTTTTT. Its translation is CASSLAGQDNEKLFF.

The chain carries TRBV5-1 and TRBJ1-6; 10 nucleotides line up with TRBD1. The J segment lost 9 bases and the V segment lost 3 bases, leaving 9 bases of the junction unmatched. Germline V gives CDR1 SGHRS, CDR2 YFSETQ. This CDR3 contains 16 residues. CDR3 amino acids: CASSSEPRDRGSPLHF. CDR3 bases: TGCGCCAGCAGCTCGGAACCCCGGGACAGGGGTTCACCCCTCCACTTT.